This TCR beta chain was captured by sequencing in a study of OX40 agonist ivuxolimab in advanced cancers. Findings and limits, study-wide: Clonal expansion in partial responders at 0.1-3.0 mg/kg ranked among the lowest. At 0.1 to 3.0 mg/kg, clonal expansion of CD4+ and CD8+ blood T cells had occurred by week 6.

With regard to this clone: Its antigen is not identified.

Sequencing used immunoSEQ multiplex PCR; TCRdb keeps in-frame clones, though not all of them. The table shows 70,000 or so clones, with 82% occurring only once. The study sampled blood at baseline, cycle 4 day 1, and cycle 7 day 1. The CDR3 loop spans 15 amino acids. V lost 4 bases, J lost 4 bases, and 2 bases stayed unmatched. Looked up from germline, CDR1 is LNHDA and CDR2 is SQIVND (reference sequence). Sequencing was performed on CD4+ or CD8+ T cells sorted from blood, taken in a trial of the OX40 agonist ivuxolimab. This receptor was taken from an adult with an advanced solid tumor such as melanoma, head and neck, liver or kidney cancer. V and J are TRBV19 and TRBJ2-7; TRBD2 aligns across 15 bases. The CDR3 sequence: CASSRTSGRDYEQYF. CDR3 nucleotides: TGTGCCAGTAGTAGGACTAGCGGGAGGGATTACGAGCAGTACTTC.